This TCR beta chain was recovered during a study of technical replicates of blood from a handful of donors. Sequencing was performed with immunoSEQ multiplex PCR; in TCRdb, only in-frame clones are kept and a portion is missing. The data hold some 70,000 clones, with nearly 98% observed a single time. This CDR3 spans 15 amino acids. V was trimmed by 4 bases and J by 4 bases, leaving 14 bases between them. Germline assignment: CDR1 MNHNS and CDR2 SASEGT. The chain carries TRBV6-1 and TRBJ2-1, with D perhaps TRBD2 (5 bases). The sample consisted of T cells isolated from PBMCs. This TCR derives from a human donor in good health. CDR3 in amino acids: CASSVSGTGYNEQFF. DNA of the CDR3: TGTGCCAGCAGTGTGTCGGGAACCGGGTACAATGAGCAGTTCTTC.